This T cell receptor beta chain was retrieved from a study of HIV-infected patients and healthy controls. General study findings and limits: CMV-associated CDR3s mostly grew nonsignificantly during therapy, while HIV-associated CDR3s declined significantly.

V was clipped by 3 bases and J by 3 bases, with 17 bases between them. This CDR3 region has 16 residues. The germline V gene encodes CDR1 MNHEY and CDR2 SMNVEV (reference sequence). This clonotype was observed a few times. No antigen is known for it. Alpha and beta constant-region primers primed reverse transcription of about 0.5 ug RNA. Using multiplexing indices, alpha and beta chain libraries were generated apart by chain-specific third strand synthesis. TCRdb fed the 5' RACE reads into MiXCR, producing one record per CDR3 protein. This table holds around 7,500 distinct CDR3 sequences, around 8% found once. No cell fractionation was done, so the repertoire covers all unsorted peripheral blood T cells. The RNA source was an approximately 2.7 ml peripheral blood draw.

The material sequenced was blood, taken before antiretroviral therapy. The receptor's source is an adult with HIV infection. The chain recombines TRBV27 with TRBJ1-2; D is undetermined. CDR3 coding DNA: TGTGCCAGCAGTTTCTCCTCGAGCGAGGGCGACTATGGCTACACCTTC. This codes for CASSFSSSEGDYGYTF.